A single sample is the source of the 25 T cell receptor beta chains below, sequenced in a study of blood T cell repertoires in COVID-19. TCRdb keeps only in-frame clones here, not all; method: immunoSEQ multiplex PCR. The sample comprises fewer than 350,000 clones, 80% to 95% of which are singletons, and approximately 7.5% rests with the top ten. Input material: peripheral blood. These receptors were taken from a woman in her 30s with COVID-19, enrolled during active disease.

The chain links TRBV5-1 to TRBJ2-7; unclear D gene. This CDR3 has 14 residues. The germline gives CDR1 SGHRS, CDR2 YFSETQ. Trimming removed 0 bases at V and 0 bases at J, with 7 bases between. CDR3 nucleotide sequence: TGCGCCAGCAGCTTGGAACAGCTCTCCTACGAGCAGTACTTC. It is translated as CASSLEQLSYEQYF. Drawing the rest from reference TRBV5-1 and TRBJ2-7, the complete variable domain is KAGVTQTPRYLIKTRGQQVTLSCSPISGHRSVSWYQQTPGQGLQFLFEYFSETQRNKGNFPGRFSGRQFSNSRSEMNVSTLELGDSALYLCASSLEQLSYEQYFGPGTRLTVT.

The V call is TRBV9, the J call TRBJ1-2; D uncertain. Trimming took 4 bases from V and 7 from J, leaving 17 bases between them. Germline V gene data show CDR1 as SGDLS and CDR2 as YYNGEE. The CDR3 runs 14 residues. This chain's CDR3 is CASSPPNSAFGYTF. In DNA, the CDR3 is TGTGCCAGCAGCCCACCGAACAGTGCCTTTGGCTACACCTTC.

The chain combines TRBV19 with TRBJ2-1; D gene uncertain. The CDR3 spans 11 residues. Germline assignment: CDR1 LNHDA and CDR2 SQIVND (reference sequence). The V and J ends lost 10 bases and 4 bases respectively, with 8 bases between them. CDR3 sequence (DNA): TGTGCCACCCTCCCGTACAATGAGCAGTTCTTC. Translation gives CATLPYNEQFF.

The chain links TRBV3-1 (or the pseudogene TRBV3-2) to TRBJ2-7, with D maybe TRBD1 (6 bases). Per germline, CDR1 LGHDT and CDR2 YNNKEL (reference sequence). This CDR3 spans 14 amino acids. Trimming removed 4 bases at V and 5 bases at J, with 15 bases between. CDR3 sequence reads: CASSLLQGYNEQYF. As DNA, the CDR3 is TGTGCCAGCAGCCTACTACAGGGTTACAACGAGCAGTACTTC.

This clone was seen only a few times. The chain combines TRBV6-5 with TRBJ1-6; unclear D gene. From germline, CDR1 is MNHEY and CDR2 SVGAGI. Trimming took 2 bases from V and 6 from J, leaving 14 bases between them. The CDR3 consists of 16 residues. The CDR3 coding sequence is TGTGCCAGCAGTTACGCCGGGAGATGGGGTAATTCACCCCTCCACTTT. Translated: CASSYAGRWGNSPLHF.

This clone was seen just once. This chain connects TRBV2 to TRBJ1-4; D gene ambiguous. This CDR3 contains 16 residues. Germline V lookup: CDR1 SNHLY, CDR2 FYNNEI. Trimming left V 5 bases short and J 5 bases short, with 18 bases between. The DNA for the CDR3 is TGTGCCAGCAGTTCTGGGCTTTGGGCGGGAAATGAAAAACTGTTTTTT. Its protein product is CASSSGLWAGNEKLFF.

V is TRBV27 and J is TRBJ2-7; 8 bases line up with TRBD2. Trimming removed 6 bases from V and 2 bases from J; junction bases left unmatched: 9. The CDR3 extends over 15 amino acids. CDR1 is MNHEY and CDR2 is SMNVEV in the germline V gene (reference sequence). The CDR3 nucleotides read TGTGCCAGCAGCAGGAGCGGGGGAGAGACCTACGAGCAGTACTTC. This codes for CASSRSGGETYEQYF.

The chain joins TRBV28 to TRBJ1-2, with a tentative D call TRBD1 (5 bases). CDR1 and CDR2 from the germline V gene are MDHEN and SYDVKM. Trimming removed 3 bases at V and 4 bases at J, with 12 bases between. The CDR3 totals 14 residues. CDR3 sequence: CASSLGQELYGYTF. The CDR3 DNA reads as TGTGCCAGCAGTTTGGGGCAAGAGCTCTATGGCTACACCTTC.

The V and J genes are TRBV29-1 and TRBJ2-3; TRBD2 matches 7 bases. CDR1 SQVTM and CDR2 ANQGSEA come from the germline V gene. The CDR3 extends over 12 amino acids. V lost 2 bases to trimming and J lost 5 bases; unmatched junction nucleotides: 1. The CDR3 sequence is CSVELAVDTQYF. CDR3 coding DNA: TGCAGCGTTGAACTAGCGGTAGATACGCAGTATTTT.

The V gene is TRBV24-1, the J gene TRBJ2-3, with TRBD2 matching 16 bases. V lost 3 bases to trimming and J lost 5 bases; unmatched junction nucleotides: 4. Looked up from germline, CDR1 is KGHDR and CDR2 is SFDVKD. This CDR3 has 17 amino acids. The CDR3 here is CATSDMGLAGGVDTQYF. The CDR3 coding sequence is TGTGCCACCAGTGATATGGGACTAGCGGGAGGGGTAGATACGCAGTATTTT.

The chain combines TRBV7-2 with TRBJ1-5; the D is unclear. CDR3 length: 14 amino acids. Germline assignment: CDR1 SGHTA and CDR2 FQGNSA. V was cut by 5 bases and J by 5 bases, with 13 bases left in between. The CDR3 DNA is TGTGCCAGCAGCCAACAGTTGTCGGATCAGCCCCAGCATTTT. It is translated as CASSQQLSDQPQHF. The full variable domain, completed using reference TRBV7-2 and TRBJ1-5, is GAGVSQSPSNKVTEKGKDVELRCDPISGHTALYWYRQSLGQGLEFLIYFQGNSAPDKSGLPSDRFSAERTGGSVSTLTIQRTQQEDSAVYLCASSQQLSDQPQHFGDGTRLSIL.

The DNA for the CDR3 is TGTGCCAGCAACAAATGGGGGGGGGCCGGTGGAAACACCATATATTTT. Translating gives CASNKWGGAGGNTIYF. V gene TRBV7-2 combines with J gene TRBJ1-3; weak D call: TRBD1 (6 bases). The CDR3 has 16 amino acids. The V end was cut by 7 bases, the J end by 3 bases, with 19 bases between. CDR1 is SGHTA and CDR2 is FQGNSA in the germline V gene.

This chain joins TRBV30 and TRBJ2-3, with TRBD2 matching over 8 bases. Germline CDR1 reads GTSNPN; CDR2 reads SVGIG (reference sequence). The V segment lost 2 bases and the J segment 3 bases; nucleotides outside the gene matches: 4. The CDR3 has 14 residues. For the CDR3, the DNA is TGTGCCTGGAGTAGAGCGGGAGTGACAGATACGCAGTATTTT. This translates into CAWSRAGVTDTQYF.

V and J are TRBV19 and TRBJ2-4; possibly TRBD2 for D (6 bases). The ends were cut back, 4 bases at V and 0 bases at J, with 28 bases in the middle. The CDR3 consists of 21 residues. Germline V gene lookup returns CDR1 LNHDA and CDR2 SQIVND (reference sequence). As DNA, the CDR3 is TGTGCCAGTAGTACGGGGAGGAGGAGGAGCGGAAGTACTCTAGCCAAAAACATTCAGTACTTC. Translated: CASSTGRRRSGSTLAKNIQYF.

The chain uses TRBV18 and TRBJ1-3; 9 bases map to TRBD1. The germline V gene has CDR1 KGHSH and CDR2 LQKENI. This CDR3 is built from 15 residues. Trimming took 3 bases from V and 11 from J; bases not matched to a gene: 11. CDR3 amino acids: CASSPPLGQGFAIYF. DNA for the CDR3: TGTGCCAGCTCACCGCCGCTCGGACAGGGGTTCGCCATATATTTT.

V usage is TRBV4-1 and J usage is TRBJ1-3, with no clear D. CDR3 length equals 15 residues. Trimming cost V 1 base and J 0 bases, with 7 bases left between them. Germline V gene lookup returns CDR1 MGHRA and CDR2 YSYEKL. The CDR3 protein is CASSQAGISGNTIYF. CDR3 bases: TGCGCCAGCAGCCAAGCCGGTATCTCTGGAAACACCATATATTTT.

This sequence joins TRBV5-1 and TRBJ2-5; D call uncertain. Trimming shortened V by 1 base and J by 2 bases, and 12 bases separated the two germline ends. The length of the CDR3 is 15 residues. Germline V gene lookup returns CDR1 SGHRS and CDR2 YFSETQ. CDR3 DNA sequence: TGCGCCAGCAGCTTGAACGCAGGCCAGCAAGAGACCCAGTACTTC. Translated, it gives CASSLNAGQQETQYF.

The CDR3 is CASSLTQGREVEKLFF. The CDR3 DNA reads TGTGCCAGCAGCTTAACACAGGGACGGGAGGTGGAAAAACTGTTTTTT. V and J are TRBV7-3 and TRBJ1-4; maybe TRBD1 (6 bases). V gave up 0 bases and J gave up 8 bases, with 16 bases separating them. The CDR3 sequence is 16 residues long. The germline V gene has CDR1 SGHTA and CDR2 FQGTGA.

This clone was recorded once. This chain links TRBV28 with TRBJ1-5; a weak D match, TRBD1 (5 bases). The CDR3 spans 14 residues. The V gene's germline CDR1 is MDHEN and CDR2 SYDVKM. Trimming removed 3 bases from V and 7 bases from J, with 13 bases in between. The CDR3 region is CASSFGGGWQPQHF. The CDR3 bases are TGTGCCAGCAGTTTCGGCGGGGGATGGCAGCCCCAGCATTTT.

The rearrangement links TRBV4-1 to TRBJ1-1; unclear D gene. The V end lost 2 bases, the J end lost 2 bases, and 12 bases lay between the germline ends. The CDR3 is 15 amino acids. Germline V gene lookup returns CDR1 MGHRA and CDR2 YSYEKL. Here the CDR3 reads CASSQIVTQNTEAFF. CDR3 DNA sequence: TGCGCCAGCAGCCAAATTGTGACACAAAACACTGAAGCTTTCTTT.

For the CDR3, the DNA is TGTGCCATCAGTGTCGGGACAGGGAGGTATGGCTACACCTTC. Its translation: CAISVGTGRYGYTF. J is TRBJ1-2 and V is TRBV10-3, with 9 bases matching TRBD1. The CDR3 has 14 residues. Germline V lookup: CDR1 ENHRY, CDR2 SYGVKD. V lost 4 bases and J lost 5; bases outside the gene matches: 5.

The chain links TRBV30 to TRBJ2-1; TRBD2 matches at 13 bases. Germline CDR1 and CDR2: GTSNPN and SVGIG (reference sequence). This CDR3 comprises 15 residues. Trimming at V came to 6 bases and at J to 2 bases, leaving 4 bases not matched to a gene. For the CDR3, the DNA is TGTGCCTGTGGGGGACTAGCGGGGCCCTACAATGAGCAGTTCTTC. Its protein product is CACGGLAGPYNEQFF. Variable domain in full (rest from reference TRBV30 and TRBJ2-1): SQTIHQWPATLVQPVGSPLSLECTVEGTSNPNLYWYRQAAGRGLQLLFYSVGIGQISSEVPQNLSASRPQDRQFILSSKKLLLSDSGFYLCACGGLAGPYNEQFFGPGTRLTVL.

The V gene is TRBV4-2, the J gene TRBJ2-3, with 11 bases identical to TRBD2. The CDR3 sequence is 18 residues long. Germline-derived CDR1 and CDR2 are LGHNA and YNFKEQ. V trimming: 0 bases; J trimming: 5 bases; junction bases outside the gene matches: 10. CDR3 region: CASSQDNRLAGTGDTQYF. The CDR3 DNA is TGTGCCAGCAGCCAAGATAATCGACTAGCGGGAACTGGAGATACGCAGTATTTT.

The V and J genes are TRBV7-2 and TRBJ2-1; no clear D gene. The CDR3 has 12 amino acids. The V end lost 0 bases, the J end lost 7 bases, and 4 bases lay between the germline ends. CDR1 is SGHTA and CDR2 is FQGNSA in the germline V gene. The CDR3 sequence is CASSLASNEQFF. CDR3 nucleotides: TGTGCCAGCAGCTTAGCGAGTAATGAGCAGTTCTTC. The whole variable domain, remainder taken from reference TRBV7-2 and TRBJ2-1, is GAGVSQSPSNKVTEKGKDVELRCDPISGHTALYWYRQSLGQGLEFLIYFQGNSAPDKSGLPSDRFSAERTGGSVSTLTIQRTQQEDSAVYLCASSLASNEQFFGPGTRLTVL.

The CDR3 here is CASSEGPGGQAFF. CDR3 in DNA: TGTGCCAGCAGTGAAGGGCCGGGGGGGCAGGCTTTCTTT. This chain joins TRBV2 and TRBJ1-1; D is perhaps TRBD1 (6 bases). V lost 1 base and J 11 bases, leaving 14 bases between the germline ends. The germline V gene encodes CDR1 SNHLY and CDR2 FYNNEI. This CDR3 is built from 13 residues.